This T cell receptor beta chain appears in the sequencing data of a study of blood T cell repertoires in COVID-19. Measured with immunoSEQ multiplex PCR; TCRdb has only the in-frame clones, and not every one. The top ten clones hold 10% to 12% of a sample with 70,000 to 90,000 clones, approximately 87% of them seen once. CDR3 length: 13 amino acids. CDR1 is SGHAT, CDR2 FQNNGV, per germline. The ends were cut back, 3 bases at V and 4 bases at J, with 10 bases in the middle. The chain recombines TRBV11-2 with TRBJ2-7; D is unclear. The sample comprised peripheral blood. This TCR derives from a human donor in a cohort sampled during active COVID-19. The CDR3 coding sequence is TGTGCCAGCAGCTTTGACACACATTACGAGCAGTACTTC. This codes for CASSFDTHYEQYF.